A selection of T cell receptor beta chains follows, all from one sample in a study of T cells in Graves' hyperthyroidism and ophthalmopathy. Each CDR3 protein is one row after TCRdb ran MiXCR on the multiplex PCR reads. The repertoire holds over 650,000 distinct CDR3 sequences, over 15% seen once, with under 9.5% in the top ten. The sample consisted of blood. The origin of the receptors is a man in his late teens or twenties with Graves' hyperthyroidism. The CDR3 runs from the conserved cysteine through the conserved F or W. The D gene is left open where the match is weak. Rows may omit the clone size; those that give it use once, few, many or a size class.

. | many | TRBJ2-1 | TRBV11-3 | TGTGCCAGCAGCCCCCCCAGTGACAGACCGAACAACAATGAGCAGTTCTTC | CASSPPSDRPNNNEQFF
TRBD2 | many | TRBJ2-3 | TRBV20-1 | TGCAGTGCTAGAGATGCTGGACTAGCGGGAGCAGATACGCAGTATTTT | CSARDAGLAGADTQYF
. | few | TRBJ1-5 | TRBV27 | TGTGCCAGCGCTCCCCCCAATCAGCCCCAGCATTTT | CASAPPNQPQHF
TRBD1 | . | TRBJ2-7 | TRBV20-1 | TGCAGTGCCATCGTTACAGGGGCCTACGAGCAGTACTTC | CSAIVTGAYEQYF
. | . | TRBJ1-6 | TRBV6-5 | TGTGCCAGCAGTTACCGACGAGGAGCGAATTCACCCCTCCACTTT | CASSYRRGANSPLHF
. | . | TRBJ2-7 | TRBV4-2 | TGTGCCAGCAGCCTCCGGACAGAAACCTACGAGCAGTACTTC | CASSLRTETYEQYF
. | . | TRBJ2-1 | TRBV6-2/TRBV6-3 | TGTGCCAGCAGTTACCCTTTCCATGGTGGCTATGAGCAGTTCTTC | CASSYPFHGGYEQFF
. | few | TRBJ1-1 | TRBV6-1 | TGTGCCAGCAGTGAATCCCACTTGAACACTGAAGCTTTCTTT | CASSESHLNTEAFF
TRBD1 | many | TRBJ2-1 | TRBV12-3/TRBV12-4 | TGTGCCAGCATCACTCTGGGACAGGCTAGTGAGCAGTTCTTC | CASITLGQASEQFF
. | many | TRBJ2-1 | TRBV11-1 | TGTGCCAGCAGCTTAACTCGGGCCAATGAGCAGTTCTTC | CASSLTRANEQFF
. | . | TRBJ1-2 | TRBV24-1 | TGTGCCACCAGTGATACACAGGGCGTCTATGGCTACACCTTC | CATSDTQGVYGYTF
TRBD1 | . | TRBJ1-4 | TRBV24-1 | TGTGCCCCCTCTCGACAGGGGGCGGCAAATAATGAAAAACTGTTTTTT | CAPSRQGAANNEKLFF
. | few | TRBJ1-4 | TRBV29-1 | TGCAGCGTTGTCGGGACTGGTGAAAAACTGTTTTTT | CSVVGTGEKLFF
. | . | TRBJ1-6 | TRBV15 | TGTGCCACCGGCAGAGTCCGGGACGGTAATTCACCCCTCCACTTT | CATGRVRDGNSPLHF
. | few | TRBJ2-3 | TRBV25-1 | TGTGCCAGCAGTGATCAGGGCTACGATACGCAGTATTTT | CASSDQGYDTQYF
TRBD1 | many | TRBJ1-1 | TRBV7-9 | TGTGCCAGCAGTTCCGCAAAACAGGGGGCGACGGTGGCTTTCTTT | CASSSAKQGATVAFF
TRBD2 | few | TRBJ2-3 | TRBV20-1 | TGCAGTGCTAAGGAGCGGGAGGGCACAGATACGCAGTATTTT | CSAKEREGTDTQYF
TRBD2 | . | TRBJ2-1 | TRBV24-1 | TGTGCCACCAGTGATTTGTGGGCGGGAGGGGACGAGCAGTTCTTC | CATSDLWAGGDEQFF
TRBD2 | many | TRBJ2-7 | TRBV6-1 | TGTGCCAGCAGTTCGACTAGCGGGAGGAGCTACGAGCAGTACTTC | CASSSTSGRSYEQYF
. | few | TRBJ2-3 | TRBV9 | TGTGCCAGCAGCGTAGGAAACAGCCCAGATACGCAGTATTTT | CASSVGNSPDTQYF
TRBD1 | many | TRBJ1-5 | TRBV28 | TGTGCCAGCAGTTTATACAGGGGGCGAAATCAGCCCCAGCATTTT | CASSLYRGRNQPQHF
. | many | TRBJ2-7 | TRBV6-1 | TGTGCCAGCAGTTCTTCCGCGGGTATATACGAGCAGTACTTC | CASSSSAGIYEQYF
. | . | TRBJ2-7 | TRBV5-1 | TGCGCCAGCAGCTACTTTAGCTCCTACGAGCCGTACTTC | CASSYFSSYEPYF
. | few | TRBJ2-7 | TRBV28 | TGTGCCAGCAGTTCCGGGGGATCGGTCTATAAATACGAGCAGTACTTC | CASSSGGSVYKYEQYF
. | many | TRBJ1-1 | TRBV18 | TGTGCCAGCTCACCACCTAGGGGTAGGGGAACTGAAGCTTTCTTT | CASSPPRGRGTEAFF
. | few | TRBJ2-2 | TRBV19 | TGTGCCAGTAGTTCTAGGTCTAGTTCCACCGGGGAGCTGTTTTTT | CASSSRSSSTGELFF
. | . | TRBJ1-1 | TRBV12-3/TRBV12-4 | TGTGCCAGCAGTTGGGGGGGGGGGCTGGCTGAAGCTTTCTTT | CASSWGGGLAEAFF
. | few | TRBJ2-2 | TRBV20-1 | TGCAGTGCTAGAGAGGCAGGGGCCGGGGAGCTGTTTTTT | CSAREAGAGELFF
TRBD2 | few | TRBJ2-3 | TRBV13 | TGTGCCAGCAGCTTATTTGGGCGGGAGGAGGATACGCAGTATTTT | CASSLFGREEDTQYF
. | . | TRBJ1-2 | TRBV2 | TGTGCCAGCAGTGAGAGGGTCAGCCCTAACTATGGCTACACCTTC | CASSERVSPNYGYTF
TRBD2 | many | TRBJ2-5 | TRBV12-3/TRBV12-4 | TGTGCCAGCAGTGAAGCTGAAGCGGGAGCACAAGAGACCCAGTACTTC | CASSEAEAGAQETQYF
TRBD2 | . | TRBJ2-3 | TRBV7-9 | TGTGCCAGCAGCTTAAGCGGGGCAAGAGGGGATACGCAGTATTTT | CASSLSGARGDTQYF
TRBD1 | many | TRBJ1-1 | TRBV28 | TGTGCCAGCAGTCCATCTGGGACAGGGGGCACTGAAGCTTTCTTT | CASSPSGTGGTEAFF
TRBD1 | . | TRBJ2-5 | TRBV5-4 | TGTGCCAGCAGGACGACAGGGGGCGACGAGACCCAGTACTTC | CASRTTGGDETQYF
TRBD1 | many | TRBJ1-5 | TRBV7-8 | TGTGCCAGCAGCTGGAAAAGGGGGCAAGGCAATCAGCCCCAGCATTTT | CASSWKRGQGNQPQHF
TRBD2 | many | TRBJ2-1 | TRBV12-3/TRBV12-4 | TGTGCCAGCAGTTTACGTGGGGGGAGGGCGAATGAGCAGTTCTTC | CASSLRGGRANEQFF
TRBD2 | few | TRBJ2-5 | TRBV9 | TGTGCCAGCAGCGTAGAAGTCGGGCTAGCGGATTCCGAGACCCAGTACTTC | CASSVEVGLADSETQYF
TRBD2 | few | TRBJ2-7 | TRBV13 | TGTGCCAGCAGCCGAAGCTTAGGGCGGGAGGGCTTGGAGCAGTACTTC | CASSRSLGREGLEQYF
TRBD1 | few | TRBJ1-2 | TRBV6-1 | TGTGCCCTCCAACAGGGGGTCCTGCAGCATAACTATGGCTACACCTTC | CALQQGVLQHNYGYTF
TRBD2 | many | TRBJ2-1 | TRBV2 | TGTGCCAGCATCCTAGCGGGAGCTGATGAGCAGTTCTTC | CASILAGADEQFF
TRBD2 | many | TRBJ2-7 | TRBV4-1 | TGCGCCAGCAGCCGTTCGGGCGGGAGTATGGACGAGCAGTACTTC | CASSRSGGSMDEQYF
. | . | TRBJ2-1 | TRBV20-1 | TGCAGTGCTAGAGATATAAGCCCCGGCTACAATGAGCAGTTCTTC | CSARDISPGYNEQFF
. | . | TRBJ2-6 | TRBV6-1 | TGTGCCAGCACGGGCTCTGGGGCCAACGTCCTGACTTTC | CASTGSGANVLTF
. | . | TRBJ1-2 | TRBV19 | TGTGCCAGTAGTAGACAGTTGAAAAGCGTTTATGGCTACACCTTC | CASSRQLKSVYGYTF
TRBD2 | . | TRBJ2-7 | TRBV19 | TGTGCCAGTAGTATAGTAGCGGGAGGGCCCCACGAGCAGTACTTC | CASSIVAGGPHEQYF
. | many | TRBJ1-1 | TRBV28 | TGTGCCAGCAGTTCCTACTCGGGACTGAACACTGAAGCTTTCTTT | CASSSYSGLNTEAFF
. | . | TRBJ1-2 | TRBV14 | TGTGCCAGCAGCCGAGGCGGGGGGAATAACTATGGCTACACCTTC | CASSRGGGNNYGYTF
TRBD1 | few | TRBJ2-2 | TRBV24-1 | TGTGCCACCAGTGATACGATGACAGGGGGTAAAACCGGGGAGCTGTTTTTT | CATSDTMTGGKTGELFF
. | many | TRBJ2-7 | TRBV2 | TGTGCCAGCCATTACTCACGAGGGCAGTACTTC | CASHYSRGQYF
TRBD2 | few | TRBJ2-1 | TRBV20-1 | TGCAGTGCTAGAGATCCGACTAGCGGTTACTACAATGAGCAGTTCTTC | CSARDPTSGYYNEQFF
. | few | TRBJ2-2 | TRBV29-1 | TGCAGCGTCGCAAAGGCAGCCCGCACCGGGGAGCTGTTTTTT | CSVAKAARTGELFF
TRBD1 | . | TRBJ1-5 | TRBV24-1 | TGTGCCACCTCACAGGGGACTCAGCCCCAGCATTTT | CATSQGTQPQHF
. | few | TRBJ2-5 | TRBV20-1 | TGCAGTGCTAGACCCGGGGCGGGAGAGACCCAGTACTTC | CSARPGAGETQYF